One sample yielded the 17 T cell receptor beta chains listed below, sequenced in a study of Ad26.COV2.S vaccination and SARS-CoV-2 variants. The treatment is: roughly 18 received Ad26.COV2.S at low or high dose, single or two shots; about 5 received placebo; per-sample allocation not given. Collection of the samples took place on day 63 after the first injection of vaccine or placebo. Measured with immunoSEQ multiplex PCR; TCRdb has only the in-frame clones, and not every one. The repertoire includes around 300,000 clones, 86% of them detected once, and approximately 11% sits in the top ten. The sample in question was peripheral blood, obtained in a trial of Ad26.COV2.S vaccine versus placebo. The receptor set was obtained from a person between 18 and 59 years old who received the Ad26.COV2.S COVID-19 vaccine or a placebo.

This chain connects TRBV28 to TRBJ1-1; D unclear. The germline V gene encodes CDR1 MDHEN and CDR2 SYDVKM. The CDR3 sequence is 13 residues long. The V end lost 8 bases, the J end lost 1 base, and 11 bases lay between the germline ends. The CDR3 sequence: CASDSGQNTEAFF. In DNA, the CDR3 is TGTGCCAGCGACTCGGGTCAGAACACTGAAGCTTTCTTT.

Concerning this clone itself: In the same sample, other DNA sequences code for this CDR3. The V gene is TRBV20-1, the J gene TRBJ2-7; D unclear. CDR3 size: 11 residues. The ends were cut back, 0 bases at V and 2 bases at J, with 2 bases in the middle. Germline CDR1 is DFQATT and CDR2 is SNEGSKA (reference sequence). The CDR3 loop reads CSARDTYEQYF. The CDR3 DNA reads as TGCAGTGCTAGAGACACCTACGAGCAGTACTTC.

This clone was seen more than once but under ten times. The chain employs TRBV4-3 and TRBJ1-3, with 10 bases lining up with TRBD1. The germline CDR1 and CDR2 sequences are LGHNA and YSLEER. Losses at the gene ends were 0 bases for V and 2 bases for J; bases not matched to a gene: 4. This CDR3 contains 17 residues. This CDR3 reads CASSQDPGQGAGNTIYF. The CDR3, as DNA: TGCGCCAGCAGCCAAGATCCCGGACAGGGGGCTGGAAACACCATATATTTT.

The chain is built from TRBV20-1 and TRBJ1-2; D might be TRBD1 (6 bases). This CDR3 contains 14 residues. V shed 3 bases and J shed 4 bases, with 15 bases lying between them. Germline CDR1 and CDR2: DFQATT and SNEGSKA (reference sequence). CDR3 nucleotides: TGCAGTGCTAGTGGGCAGGGGAAGACCTATGGCTACACCTTC. Protein product: CSASGQGKTYGYTF.

The chain uses TRBV28 and TRBJ2-3; 8 bases map to TRBD2. The trim removed 7 bases at V and 0 bases at J, leaving 3 bases unmatched. There are 14 residues in the CDR3. CDR1 and CDR2 (germline): MDHEN, SYDVKM. The CDR3 region is CASNQRGSTDTQYF. The CDR3 region has the DNA TGTGCCAGCAACCAGCGGGGGAGCACAGATACGCAGTATTTT.

The chain uses TRBV5-1 and TRBJ2-7, with D possibly being TRBD2 (6 bases). This CDR3 spans 15 amino acids. CDR1 and CDR2 (germline): SGHRS, YFSETQ. Trimming took off 2 bases at V and 3 bases at J, with 15 bases between the two ends. CDR3 bases: TGCGCCAGCAGCTTCGCCAGCGGGTCCCTCTACGAGCAGTACTTC. Encoded protein: CASSFASGSLYEQYF.

The chain recombines TRBV6-2 or TRBV6-3 with TRBJ1-5; tentative D call: TRBD1 (5 bases). The V end lost 2 bases, the J end lost 0 bases, and 14 bases lay between the germline ends. Germline V gene sequence: CDR1 MNHEY, CDR2 SVGEGT. The CDR3 runs to 17 residues. The CDR3: CASSYPFGGDSNQPQHF. Written as DNA, the CDR3 is TGTGCCAGCAGTTACCCTTTTGGAGGGGATAGCAATCAGCCCCAGCATTTT.

V usage is TRBV5-4 and J usage is TRBJ2-3, with D maybe TRBD1 (5 bases). Trimming removed 0 bases at V and 1 base at J, with 12 bases between. In germline, CDR1 is SGHNT, CDR2 YYREEE (reference sequence). The length of the CDR3 is 16 residues. CDR3 nucleotide sequence: TGTGCCAGCAGCTTGGCAGGGCGGCATCGCACAGATACGCAGTATTTT. The encoded protein is CASSLAGRHRTDTQYF. Looking up the rest from reference TRBV5-4 and TRBJ2-3 gives the full variable domain: ETGVTQSPTHLIKTRGQQVTLRCSSQSGHNTVSWYQQALGQGPQFIFQYYREEENGRGNFPPRFSGLQFPNYSSELNVNALELDDSALYLCASSLAGRHRTDTQYFGPGTRLTVL.

In the case of this clone: This CDR3 is also generated by other DNA sequences in the sample. The chain has TRBV2 and TRBJ1-2; a weak D match, TRBD1 (5 bases). This CDR3 is 14 amino acids long. Trimming took 4 bases from V and 2 from J, leaving 11 bases between them. Germline CDR1 reads SNHLY; CDR2 reads FYNNEI. CDR3 bases: TGTGCCAGCAGTGGCCAGGGCCTCAACTATGGCTACACCTTC. It specifies CASSGQGLNYGYTF.

The rearrangement uses TRBV27 and TRBJ2-5, with D perhaps matching TRBD1 or TRBD2 (5 bases each). The V end lost 6 bases, the J end lost 4 bases, and 18 bases lay between the germline ends. CDR1 MNHEY and CDR2 SMNVEV come from the germline V gene (reference sequence). The CDR3 spans 15 residues. The CDR3 sequence: CASRRRDGIPETQYF. The CDR3 bases are TGTGCCAGCAGACGTCGGGACGGGATTCCAGAGACCCAGTACTTC.

The J gene is TRBJ2-7, the V gene TRBV25-1; perhaps TRBD1 as D (6 bases). Germline CDR1 is MGHDK and CDR2 is SYGVNS. V was clipped by 3 bases and J by 0 bases, with 6 bases between them. CDR3 length equals 13 residues. In DNA form, the CDR3 reads TGTGCCAGCAGTGACAGGGGCTCCTACGAGCAGTACTTC. Encoded protein: CASSDRGSYEQYF.

This rearrangement joins TRBV28 to TRBJ2-2; TRBD1 matches at 7 bases. The CDR3 sequence is 15 residues long. V trimming: 6 bases; J trimming: 4 bases; junction bases outside the gene matches: 8. Germline CDR1 is MDHEN and CDR2 is SYDVKM. CDR3 protein: CASRFDRVGTGELFF. CDR3 nucleotides: TGTGCCAGCAGATTTGACAGGGTTGGCACCGGGGAGCTGTTTTTT.

The chain employs TRBV28 and TRBJ1-2; 8 bases are shared with TRBD1. V was pared by 6 bases and J by 3 bases, with 3 bases of the junction left unmatched. Germline assignment: CDR1 MDHEN and CDR2 SYDVKM. This CDR3 is 13 amino acids long. The CDR3 here is CASSQGQDYGYTF. The CDR3 DNA reads as TGTGCCAGCAGCCAGGGACAGGACTATGGCTACACCTTC.

The V call is TRBV6-2 or TRBV6-3, the J call TRBJ2-3, with 12 bases identical to TRBD2. The germline CDR1 and CDR2 sequences are MNHEY and SVGEGT. Unmatched junction bases numbered 9, after V lost 2 bases and J lost 0 bases. The CDR3 totals 19 residues. CDR3 amino acids: CASSYQPGLAGKSTDTQYF. DNA of the CDR3: TGTGCCAGCAGTTACCAACCAGGACTAGCGGGAAAGAGCACAGATACGCAGTATTTT.

CDR3 sequence: CAIRGDAGDTQYF. The CDR3 DNA follows: TGTGCCATCAGAGGGGACGCCGGGGATACGCAGTATTTT. The chain has TRBV10-3 and TRBJ2-3, with D possibly called TRBD1 or TRBD2 (5 bases each). The CDR3 length is 13 residues. The germline V gene has CDR1 ENHRY and CDR2 SYGVKD. The V end lost 6 bases, the J end lost 6 bases, and 13 bases lay between the germline ends.

The chain carries TRBV4-3 and TRBJ1-1; D unclear. V was cut by 3 bases and J by 2 bases, with 10 bases left in between. Germline CDR1 LGHNA, CDR2 YSLEER. The CDR3 is 14 residues long. The CDR3 here is CASSQTRYNTEAFF. As DNA, the CDR3 is TGCGCCAGCAGCCAGACAAGGTACAACACTGAAGCTTTCTTT.

The chain joins TRBV6-5 to TRBJ2-7; 8 bases agree with TRBD1. Germline-derived CDR1 and CDR2 are MNHEY and SVGAGI. This CDR3 comprises 14 residues. Trimming took 6 bases from V and 5 from J; bases not matched to a gene: 9. The CDR3 DNA reads as TGTGCCAGCAGGTCCGGACAGGGATTCGACGAGCAGTACTTC. This gives the protein CASRSGQGFDEQYF.